This T cell receptor (beta chain) comes out of a study of neurological immune-mediated disorders. This clonotype occurred many times. The CDR3 is 14 amino acids. The V gene lost 0 bases and the J gene lost 7 bases, with 11 bases spanning the gap. CDR1 and CDR2 from the germline V gene are MGHRA and YSYEKL. Using its own MiXCR run on the 5' RACE reads, TCRdb lists one record per CDR3 protein. This repertoire shows tens of thousands of distinct CDR3 sequences, around 3.8% found once; its top ten account for around 2%. Sequenced: CD4+ T cells from blood. The J gene is TRBJ2-3, the V gene TRBV4-1; D is ambiguous. This TCR was sampled from a woman between 35 and 50 years old with multiple sclerosis. CDR3 in amino acids: CASSQDPSWHTQYF. The CDR3, as DNA: TGCGCCAGCAGCCAAGATCCCAGTTGGCATACGCAGTATTTT.